In this sample, the clone carrying this T cell receptor beta chain turned up once. Authors' methods: Estimation of nucleated cell counts relied on the amplification of reference gene primers. Sequenced by immunoSEQ multiplex PCR; TCRdb stores in-frame clones only, minus some. The DNA gave D and trimming, while V, J and clone size come from that table. The table shows fewer than 500,000 clones, with more than 75% occurring only once. This entry is derived from a study of blood T cell repertoires in COVID-19. This CDR3 contains 13 residues. The germline gives CDR1 MNHEY, CDR2 SMNVEV (reference sequence). Trimming removed 2 bases at V and 7 bases at J, with 8 bases between.

The chain carries TRBV27 and TRBJ2-2; no clear D. Sequences were obtained from PBMCs or T cells enriched from blood (not recorded which). This TCR was sampled from a woman aged 25-40 years with acute COVID-19. The CDR3 DNA is TGTGCCAGCAGTTTAGGGCGTGGCGGGGAGCTGTTTTTT. It specifies CASSLGRGGELFF.